The 9 T cell receptor beta chains listed next were all sequenced from one sample in a study of cytomegalovirus exposure and HLA in healthy donors. The PCR used 60 Vbeta and 13 Jbeta primers. Here immunoSEQ multiplex PCR was the method, and the copy in TCRdb shows in-frame clones only, minus some. The profile covers 75,000 to 100,000 clones, with 80% appearing a single time and approximately 7.9% taken by the ten largest. Sample: PBMCs. The receptors stem from a man aged 25-45 years in good health and CMV-seronegative.

This chain uses TRBV4-1 with TRBJ1-1; the D is unclear. CDR1 and CDR2 (germline): MGHRA, YSYEKL. The CDR3 covers 14 residues. Trimming removed 2 bases at V and 7 bases at J, with 14 bases between. The CDR3 coding sequence is TGCGCCAGCAGCCAACCACTCAAGGGAGATGAAGCTTTCTTT. The encoded protein is CASSQPLKGDEAFF.

The table lists this clone with a few counts. V and J are TRBV29-1 and TRBJ1-1, with no clear D. The CDR3 covers 15 residues. The V and J ends lost 0 bases and 4 bases respectively, with 15 bases between them. Germline-derived CDR1 and CDR2 are SQVTM and ANQGSEA. CDR3 in DNA: TGCAGCGTTGAAGATCTGGGGAGCCCGGGCACTGAAGCTTTCTTT. This translates into CSVEDLGSPGTEAFF.

This chain uses TRBV19 with TRBJ1-2; no clear D gene. The length of the CDR3 is 19 residues. V was cut by 10 bases and J by 1 base, with 31 bases left in between. CDR1 and CDR2 from the germline V gene are LNHDA and SQIVND (reference sequence). The CDR3 here is CATDSGSKAGFLDNYGYTF. DNA for the CDR3: TGTGCCACCGATTCCGGGTCAAAAGCTGGATTTCTAGATAACTATGGCTACACCTTC.

The chain employs TRBV5-1 and TRBJ2-5, with 9 bases identical to TRBD1. The trim removed 0 bases at V and 5 bases at J, leaving 5 bases unmatched. The germline V gene encodes CDR1 SGHRS and CDR2 YFSETQ. CDR3 length equals 15 residues. The DNA for the CDR3 is TGCGCCAGCAGCTTGGCCGACAGGGGGTTCGAGACCCAGTACTTC. Translation gives CASSLADRGFETQYF.

This clone has only a few counts. V usage is TRBV6-1 and J usage is TRBJ2-3; maybe TRBD2 (6 bases). Germline V CDR1 and CDR2: MNHNS, SASEGT. Trimming cost V 0 bases and J 5 bases, with 9 bases left between them. The CDR3 runs to 14 residues. CDR3 residues: CASSEARGGDTQYF. In nucleotides, the CDR3 is TGTGCCAGCAGTGAAGCCCGGGGAGGAGATACGCAGTATTTT.

The chain carries TRBV9 and TRBJ2-1; the D gene is possibly TRBD2 (5 bases). Germline loops: CDR1 SGDLS, CDR2 YYNGEE. The CDR3 has 14 amino acids. Trimming took off 4 bases at V and 5 bases at J, with 13 bases between the two ends. The CDR3 DNA reads as TGTGCCAGCAGCTCCTGGACTGTCAACAATGAGCAGTTCTTC. Translation: CASSSWTVNNEQFF.

The chain couples TRBV28 to TRBJ2-7, with 8 positions matching TRBD2. Looked up from germline, CDR1 is MDHEN and CDR2 is SYDVKM. The CDR3 is 14 residues long. V gave up 3 bases and J gave up 4 bases; unmatched junction bases: 5. CDR3 in DNA: TGTGCCAGCAGTTTGGCGGGGGGCGGATACGAGCAGTACTTC. Amino acid sequence: CASSLAGGGYEQYF. Filled out from reference TRBV28 and TRBJ2-7, the complete variable domain reads DVKVTQSSRYLVKRTGEKVFLECVQDMDHENMFWYRQDPGLGLRLIYFSYDVKMKEKGDIPEGYSVSREKKERFSLILESASTNQTSMYLCASSLAGGGYEQYFGPGTRLTVT.

The V and J genes are TRBV30 and TRBJ1-4, with D possibly TRBD1 on 5 matching bases. This CDR3 region has 12 residues. The germline V and J ends were trimmed by 0 bases and 14 bases, with 13 bases remaining between them. CDR1 is GTSNPN and CDR2 is SVGIG in the germline V gene (reference sequence). The CDR3 protein is CAWSVEGRWLFF. CDR3 bases: TGTGCCTGGAGTGTGGAGGGGCGGTGGCTGTTTTTT.

The rearrangement uses TRBV7-2 and TRBJ2-7; 8 bases line up with TRBD1. Trimming removed 2 bases from V and 7 bases from J; junction bases left unmatched: 7. This CDR3 is built from 14 residues. Germline lookup yields CDR1 SGHTA and CDR2 FQGNSA. Here the CDR3 DNA reads TGTGCCAGCAGCTTACGCCAGGGGGCGGGGGAGCAGTACTTC. This encodes CASSLRQGAGEQYF.